Sequencing of this TCR beta chain was carried out in a study of T cell responses to AZD1222 COVID-19 vaccine. Regarding the study as a whole: The study identified only six AZD1222 recipients as seropositive at baseline.

With respect to this clone: Its antigen is still unknown.

The table came from immunoSEQ multiplex PCR; TCRdb's copy has only in-frame clones and leaves some out. Here the sample spans hundreds of thousands of clones, around 92% being singletons. This clonotype was sampled from an adult who received the AZD1222 COVID-19 vaccine. Specimen: peripheral blood, collected 28 days after the second AZD1222 dose.

The CDR3 nucleotides read TGTGCCAGCAGCCCGCGAAGGACGGGAGTAGCGAGCGGGGAGCTGTTTTTT. Its translation: CASSPRRTGVASGELFF. V is TRBV3-1 (or the pseudogene TRBV3-2) and J is TRBJ2-2, with D possibly matching TRBD2 (6 bases). The V gene lost 4 bases and the J gene lost 7 bases, with 22 bases spanning the gap. Germline V gives CDR1 LGHDT, CDR2 YNNKEL (reference sequence). This CDR3 comprises 17 residues.